The 17 T cell receptor beta chains reported below all come from one sample, sequenced in a study of T cell changes during pregnancy in multiple sclerosis (dated by TCRdb to the late 2010s). The library was built by means of the immunoSEQ multiplex PCR assay. TCRdb took over this immuneACCESS table, retaining in-frame rearrangements with V and J assigned. Such tables are incomplete; in checked studies, under half of the missing clones stem from an unresolved V gene, and the remainder is unexplained. This sample comprises over 60,000 clones, 91% of them detected only once. Together, the top ten hold around 0.7% of the sample. The material was peripheral blood, obtained in the third trimester of pregnancy. The receptors come from a female donor in good health, enrolled as a control in a pregnancy study.

This sequence joins TRBV9 and TRBJ2-3; a possible D gene is TRBD2 (5 bases). The CDR3 extends over 17 amino acids. Looked up from germline, CDR1 is SGDLS and CDR2 is YYNGEE. V lost 0 bases, J lost 0 bases, and 14 bases lay in between. This CDR3 is CASSVAGKPTSTDTQYF. CDR3 coding DNA: TGTGCCAGCAGCGTAGCGGGGAAACCGACTAGCACAGATACGCAGTATTTT. The complete variable domain, with remaining parts taken from reference TRBV9 and TRBJ2-3, reads DSGVTQTPKHLITATGQRVTLRCSPRSGDLSVYWYQQSLDQGLQFLIQYYNGEERAKGNILERFSAQQFPDLHSELNLSSLELGDSALYFCASSVAGKPTSTDTQYFGPGTRLTVL.

The chain has TRBV29-1 and TRBJ1-2; 7 nucleotides match TRBD1. The CDR3 runs 14 residues. Germline V gene data show CDR1 as SQVTM and CDR2 as ANQGSEA. Trimming cost V 1 base and J 8 bases; bases outside gene matches: 10. The CDR3, as DNA: TGCAGCGTTGAAGCTTCCGACAGGGAGAGCGGCTACACCTTC. Translating gives CSVEASDRESGYTF.

The J gene is TRBJ1-1, the V gene TRBV5-6; D perhaps matches TRBD1 (5 bases). The germline V gene encodes CDR1 SGHDT and CDR2 YYEEEE. The length of the CDR3 is 13 residues. The ends were cut back, 4 bases at V and 2 bases at J, with 9 bases in the middle. CDR3 bases: TGTGCCAGCAGCCCGACAGAAAACACTGAAGCTTTCTTT. Its translation is CASSPTENTEAFF.

This rearrangement joins TRBV5-1 to TRBJ2-2, with D possibly being TRBD1 (7 bases). Deletions cut 1 base from V and 4 bases from J, with 11 bases between. Looked up from germline, CDR1 is SGHRS and CDR2 is YFSETQ. The CDR3 extends over 15 amino acids. The DNA for the CDR3 is TGCGCCAGCAGCTTGAACAGGGGAGGCACCGGGGAGCTGTTTTTT. Translation gives CASSLNRGGTGELFF.

This clone showed up just a few times. The gene calls are TRBV10-3 and TRBJ1-1; D is unresolved. CDR1 and CDR2 from the germline V gene are ENHRY and SYGVKD. The CDR3 contains 13 residues. With 0 bases removed from V and 0 bases from J, the gap between germline ends came to 2 bases. CDR3 DNA: TGTGCCATCAGTGAGTCCTTGAACACTGAAGCTTTCTTT. This codes for CAISESLNTEAFF.

This rearrangement joins TRBV29-1 to TRBJ1-2, with 7 bases matching TRBD1. CDR3 size: 16 residues. Germline values: CDR1 SQVTM, CDR2 ANQGSEA. The junction had 14 bases not matched to a gene; V was cut back by 2 bases and J by 5 bases. The CDR3 here is CSVERKGAMVSYGYTF. The CDR3 DNA is TGCAGCGTTGAAAGGAAGGGGGCAATGGTATCGTATGGCTACACCTTC. The full variable domain, with the rest looked up from reference TRBV29-1 and TRBJ1-2, is SAVISQKPSRDICQRGTSLTIQCQVDSQVTMMFWYRQQPGQSLTLIATANQGSEATYESGFVIDKFPISRPNLTFSTLTVSNMSPEDSSIYLCSVERKGAMVSYGYTFGSGTRLTVV.

This chain uses TRBV7-9 with TRBJ2-2; D gene uncertain. Germline-derived CDR1 and CDR2 are SEHNR and FQNEAQ (reference sequence). This CDR3 contains 14 residues. V lost 3 bases and J lost 5, with 10 bases in between. The CDR3 protein is CASSFDILTGELFF. As DNA, the CDR3 is TGTGCCAGCAGCTTTGACATCTTAACCGGGGAGCTGTTTTTT.

This clone was seen once. The rearrangement links TRBV9 to TRBJ1-3; D perhaps matches TRBD1 (5 bases). The ends were cut back, 3 bases at V and 0 bases at J, with 22 bases in the middle. Germline CDR1 SGDLS, CDR2 YYNGEE. This CDR3 spans 19 amino acids. The CDR3 region is CASSGWGSIGAVSGNTIYF. Here the CDR3 DNA reads TGTGCCAGCAGCGGTTGGGGCAGTATAGGGGCCGTCTCTGGAAACACCATATATTTT.

The CDR3 nucleotides are TGTGCCAGCAGCCAAGTCGGGACTAGCTACAATGAGCAGTTCTTC. It translates to CASSQVGTSYNEQFF. This chain links TRBV14 with TRBJ2-1, with TRBD2 matching 8 bases. Germline CDR1 is SGHDN and CDR2 is FVKESK. J lost 3 bases, V lost 1 base, and 2 bases had no gene match. The CDR3 is made up of 15 amino acids.

The chain carries TRBV6-6 and TRBJ2-5; D is unresolved. In germline, CDR1 is MNHNY, CDR2 SVGAGI (reference sequence). V dropped 7 bases and J dropped 0 bases, with 12 bases sitting between them. This CDR3 is 14 amino acids long. DNA of the CDR3: TGTGCCAGCACCTTACAGCTTAACCAAGAGACCCAGTACTTC. Amino acid sequence: CASTLQLNQETQYF.

The chain recombines TRBV18 with TRBJ1-3; no reliable D call. The germline gives CDR1 KGHSH, CDR2 LQKENI. V was cut by 0 bases and J by 2 bases, with 11 bases left in between. This CDR3 is built from 16 residues. CDR3 sequence reads: CASSPPGVRAGNTIYF. The CDR3 coding sequence is TGTGCCAGCTCACCACCCGGGGTCAGAGCTGGAAACACCATATATTTT. The whole variable domain, filled in from reference TRBV18 and TRBJ1-3, reads NAGVMQNPRHLVRRRGQEARLRCSPMKGHSHVYWYRQLPEEGLKFMVYLQKENIIDESGMPKERFSAEFPKEGPSILRIQQVVRGDSAAYFCASSPPGVRAGNTIYFGEGSWLTVV.

The chain uses TRBV19 and TRBJ1-6; tentative D call: TRBD1 (5 bases). Trimming shortened V by 5 bases and J by 15 bases, and 14 bases separated the two germline ends. There are 12 residues in the CDR3. Germline-derived CDR1 and CDR2 are LNHDA and SQIVND (reference sequence). The DNA for the CDR3 is TGTGCCAGTAGTCCCCCAGGGCTTCGCCTCCACTTT. Its protein is CASSPPGLRLHF.

The rearrangement uses TRBV7-9 and TRBJ2-2; 8 bases map to TRBD1. This CDR3 has 16 residues. V shed 4 bases and J 2 bases; nucleotides not matched to a gene: 6. The V gene's germline CDR1 is SEHNR and CDR2 FQNEAQ (reference sequence). Here the CDR3 DNA reads TGTGCCAGCAGCTCCCGACAGGGGACCAACACCGGGGAGCTGTTTTTT. Its protein is CASSSRQGTNTGELFF.

This chain joins TRBV14 and TRBJ1-2; TRBD1 agrees at 7 bases. CDR3 length: 15 residues. V lost 2 bases to trimming and J lost 6 bases; unmatched junction nucleotides: 9. From germline, CDR1 is SGHDN and CDR2 FVKESK. The CDR3 loop reads CASSQRDRDDNGYTF. The CDR3 region has the DNA TGTGCCAGCAGCCAACGAGACAGGGACGATAATGGCTACACCTTC.

This chain connects TRBV19 to TRBJ1-2; TRBD1 matches 7 bases. The V gene end was trimmed by 4 bases and the J gene end by 6 bases; junction bases not matched to a gene: 11. CDR3 length equals 15 residues. CDR1 and CDR2 from the germline V gene are LNHDA and SQIVND (reference sequence). CDR3 residues: CASSSLRTGGDGYTF. CDR3 nucleotide sequence: TGTGCCAGTAGTAGCCTGAGGACAGGAGGCGATGGCTACACCTTC.

This clone was detected a few times. J is TRBJ2-7 and V is TRBV18, with 10 bases matching TRBD2. Germline-derived CDR1 and CDR2 are KGHSH and LQKENI. V gave up 3 bases and J gave up 12 bases; unmatched junction bases: 8. CDR3 length: 13 amino acids. CDR3 loop: CASSPELAGVLYF. The CDR3 bases are TGTGCCAGCTCACCGGAGCTAGCGGGAGTGTTGTACTTC.

This clone has only one observation. This chain uses TRBV19 with TRBJ1-3, with D perhaps TRBD1 (5 bases). Germline V gene data show CDR1 as LNHDA and CDR2 as SQIVND (reference sequence). This CDR3 is 14 amino acids long. V lost 6 bases, J lost 2 bases, and 11 bases lay in between. The CDR3 here is CASSTQGTGNTIYF. Written as DNA, the CDR3 is TGTGCCAGTAGCACGCAGGGAACTGGAAACACCATATATTTT.